This T cell receptor beta chain originates from a study of blood T cells in healthy people across ages. Germline V CDR1 and CDR2: SGHRS, YFSETQ. The CDR3 is 15 amino acids. Trimming at V came to 4 bases and at J to 9 bases, leaving 7 bases not matched to a gene. The authors ran a second PCR of 7 to 11 cycles using a sample-barcoded 5' primer and a J-beta primer mix. TCRdb re-called the 5' RACE reads through MiXCR, storing one row per CDR3 protein. The sample lists 800,000 to 950,000 distinct CDR3 sequences, under 35% seen once, with roughly 10% in the top ten. Points from the study as a whole: Expanded clonotype shifts may have been confounded, as the donors had an unknown CMV status. Since the PBMCs were unsorted, naive and antigen-experienced cells could not be conclusively compared.

Points on this clonotype: Its antigen is as yet unknown.

The same sample was also studied in work on T cells of mothers and their children.

The receptor comes from a woman aged 40 to 50 in good health. The material sequenced was blood. The chain couples TRBV5-1 to TRBJ1-6; 10 positions agree with TRBD1. DNA of the CDR3: TGCGCCAGCAGCCCGACAGGGGGCCCGGGTTCACCCCTCCACTTT. Translation: CASSPTGGPGSPLHF.